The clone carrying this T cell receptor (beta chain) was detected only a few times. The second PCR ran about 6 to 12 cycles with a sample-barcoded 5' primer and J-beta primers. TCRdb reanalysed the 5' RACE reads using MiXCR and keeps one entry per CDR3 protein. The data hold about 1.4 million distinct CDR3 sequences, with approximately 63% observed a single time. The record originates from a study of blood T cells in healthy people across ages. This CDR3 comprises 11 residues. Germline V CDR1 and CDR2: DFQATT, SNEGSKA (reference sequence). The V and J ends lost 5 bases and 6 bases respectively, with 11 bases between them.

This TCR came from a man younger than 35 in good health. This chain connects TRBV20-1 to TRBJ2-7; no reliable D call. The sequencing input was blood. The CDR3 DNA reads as TGCAGTGCTCCCCTTGGGCCCGAGCAGTACTTC. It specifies CSAPLGPEQYF.